These T cell receptor beta chains were read from a single sample in a study of blood T cell repertoires in COVID-19. TCRdb's table, derived via immunoSEQ multiplex PCR, lists solely in-frame clones and lacks some. The profile covers over 130,000 clones, with around 90% appearing a single time and 3.5% to 5% taken by the ten largest. The sequenced material came from peripheral blood. These receptors all stem from a woman in her sixties or seventies with active or convalescent COVID-19. The CDR3 runs from the conserved cysteine through the conserved F or W. A D gene is named only where the DNA matches it firmly. Clone size is stated in some rows and not others, as once, few, many or a class when expanded.

TRBJ1-2,.,TRBV18,.,TGTGCCAGCTCCCCAAGCCCAGACTCCTATGGCTACACCTTC,CASSPSPDSYGYTF
TRBJ2-1,.,TRBV3-1/TRBV3-2,TRBD2,TGTGCCAGCAGCCTTAGCGGGGGGCCTTTCAATGAGCAGTTCTTC,CASSLSGGPFNEQFF
TRBJ2-3,once,TRBV29-1,.,TGCAGCGCTGCGGGACCCGTCACAGATACGCAGTATTTT,CSAAGPVTDTQYF
TRBJ2-5,.,TRBV7-9,TRBD2,TGTGCCAGCAGCCAACGACTAGCGGGGGGACTAGAGACCCAGTACTTC,CASSQRLAGGLETQYF
TRBJ1-1,once,TRBV6-1,TRBD1,TGTGCCAGCAGTGGAAGCACAGGGGGCGGGCAGGCTGAAGCTTTCTTT,CASSGSTGGGQAEAFF
TRBJ1-2,once,TRBV12-3/TRBV12-4,.,TGTGCCAGTAGCCGGGGTCCCTATGGCTACACCTTC,CASSRGPYGYTF
TRBJ2-5,.,TRBV7-2,.,TGTGCCAGCAGCTCAACGGGGGTCCAAGAGACCCAGTACTTC,CASSSTGVQETQYF
TRBJ2-5,.,TRBV5-1,TRBD2,TGCGCCAGCAGCTTGGCCCCAGCGGGGGGACAAGAGACCCAGTACTTC,CASSLAPAGGQETQYF
TRBJ1-1,few,TRBV14,.,TGTGCCAGCAGCCAAGAATATGGGTACCCGGGGGAGGAAGCTTTCTTT,CASSQEYGYPGEEAFF
TRBJ1-2,.,TRBV29-1,.,TGCAGCGTGGCTACAGCGGACTATGGCTACACCTTC,CSVATADYGYTF
TRBJ1-6,once,TRBV5-6,.,TGTGCCAGCAGCTTGCCCACTCCTACTTCACCCCTCCACTTT,CASSLPTPTSPLHF
TRBJ1-4,.,TRBV6-2/TRBV6-3,TRBD1,TGTGCCAGCAGTTGGACAGGGGGCGAAAAACTGTTTTTT,CASSWTGGEKLFF
TRBJ2-7,.,TRBV11-2,.,TGTGCCAGCACCCCCACGGGGGTATCCTACGAGCAGTACTTC,CASTPTGVSYEQYF
TRBJ2-1,.,TRBV10-3,TRBD2,TGTGCCATCGGGGGTCGGGGGGATGAGCAGTTCTTC,CAIGGRGDEQFF
TRBJ1-4,.,TRBV6-6,.,TGTGCCAGCAGCCCTACTCTGGGACAAGGAGAAAAACTGTTTTTT,CASSPTLGQGEKLFF
TRBJ2-1,.,TRBV7-2,.,TGTGCCAGCAGCTTGGCTCGGGAGAGTGAGCAGTTCTTC,CASSLARESEQFF
TRBJ1-1,.,TRBV13,.,TGTGCCAGCAGCTTATCCCCCGTGGCTTTCTTT,CASSLSPVAFF
TRBJ2-5,.,TRBV29-1,.,TGCAGCGTTGCGAGTACTACAGAGACCCAGTACTTC,CSVASTTETQYF
TRBJ2-3,once,TRBV6-1,.,TGTGCCAGCAGTGAATTTCCGGCGGGGGCTATAGATACGCAGTATTTT,CASSEFPAGAIDTQYF
TRBJ2-3,.,TRBV2,.,TGTGCCAGCAGACTTACGGATACGCAGTATTTT,CASRLTDTQYF
TRBJ1-2,.,TRBV10-3,TRBD1,TGTGCCATCAGAACGGACAGGGGGGTATTTGGCTACACCTTC,CAIRTDRGVFGYTF
TRBJ1-2,.,TRBV7-8,TRBD1,TGTGCCAGCAGCTTACAGGGGGCACGTGGCTACACCTTC,CASSLQGARGYTF
TRBJ2-7,few,TRBV14,.,TGTGCCAGCAGCCTTTCCCCGTCCTACGGGGGGCAGTACTTC,CASSLSPSYGGQYF
TRBJ2-5,.,TRBV10-3,.,TGTGCCATCAGTAACGTAGCGGTGCACGAGACCCAGTACTTC,CAISNVAVHETQYF
TRBJ2-4,.,TRBV19,.,TGTGCCAGTAGTATGCAGGGGGGAGAATATCACATTCAGTACTTC,CASSMQGGEYHIQYF
TRBJ2-3,.,TRBV2,TRBD2,TGTGCCAGCAGTGAGGGACTAGCGGGGGGCTCGGGCACAGATACGCAGTATTTT,CASSEGLAGGSGTDTQYF
TRBJ2-1,.,TRBV5-1,TRBD1,TGCGCCAGCACCGGGACAGATGGGAATGAGCAGTTCTTC,CASTGTDGNEQFF
TRBJ2-1,.,TRBV7-2,.,TGTGCCAGCAGCTTAGCCAGGTTTACGACGAATGAGCAGTTCTTC,CASSLARFTTNEQFF
TRBJ2-3,.,TRBV7-9,.,TGTGCCAGCAGCTCTGGGACTTCAACAGATACGCAGTATTTT,CASSSGTSTDTQYF
TRBJ2-3,.,TRBV9,.,TGTGCCAGCAGCGTCGCCCTTCCAGGGAAAAATACGCAGTATTTT,CASSVALPGKNTQYF
TRBJ2-7,.,TRBV3-1/TRBV3-2,.,TGTGCCAGCAGCCAAGGCGGCAACTCCTACGAGCAGTACTTC,CASSQGGNSYEQYF
TRBJ2-7,.,TRBV27,.,TGTGCCAGCAGCCATAGGGGCTACGAGCAGTACTTC,CASSHRGYEQYF
TRBJ1-2,.,TRBV29-1,.,TGCAGCGTTGAACTGGGGGGCTATGGCTACACCTTC,CSVELGGYGYTF
TRBJ2-6,.,TRBV10-3,.,TGTGCCATCAGAGCAATTTCCGGGGCCAACGTCCTGACTTTC,CAIRAISGANVLTF
TRBJ1-2,.,TRBV3-1/TRBV3-2,.,TGTGCCAGCAGCCCACACTTAGAGGGGGGGCTATACTTC,CASSPHLEGGLYF
TRBJ2-6,.,TRBV4-3,.,TGCGCCAGCAGCCCCCTAAGGCAGGGCTCTGGGGCCAACGTCCTGACTTTC,CASSPLRQGSGANVLTF
TRBJ1-5,.,TRBV29-1,.,TGCAGCGTTAAGGCAGGGAATCAGCCCCAGCATTTT,CSVKAGNQPQHF
TRBJ2-3,.,TRBV14,TRBD2,TGTGCCAGCAGCCAGTTTGGACTAGGGTTAGATACGCAGTATTTT,CASSQFGLGLDTQYF
TRBJ2-5,.,TRBV5-1,TRBD1,TGCGCCAGCAGCCCTCAACAGGGGGGACAAGAGACCCAGTACTTC,CASSPQQGGQETQYF
TRBJ2-1,once,TRBV29-1,TRBD2,TGCAGCGTTGACAGGCTAGCGGGGAACAATGAGCAGTTCTTC,CSVDRLAGNNEQFF
TRBJ2-2,once,TRBV5-1,.,TGCGCCAGCAGCTTGGCCGAGAGTAGTAGCACCGGGGAGCTGTTTTTT,CASSLAESSSTGELFF
TRBJ1-6,once,TRBV27,.,TGTGCCAGCAGTTTGGACAGAATAGCCCTTTCACCCCTCCACTTT,CASSLDRIALSPLHF
TRBJ2-7,.,TRBV18,TRBD1,TGTGCCAGCTCACGGGGACAGTCGCACGAGCAGTACTTC,CASSRGQSHEQYF
TRBJ2-3,.,TRBV18,TRBD2,TGTGCCAGCTCGCCCCGGGGGGGCACAGATACGCAGTATTTT,CASSPRGGTDTQYF
TRBJ2-7,few,TRBV11-2,TRBD1,TGTGCCAGCAGCCAAAATGGACAGGCAACCTACGAGCAGTACTTC,CASSQNGQATYEQYF
TRBJ1-1,.,TRBV5-1,.,TGCGCCAGCAGCTTAGACAGGAACACTGAAGCTTTCTTT,CASSLDRNTEAFF
TRBJ2-6,.,TRBV11-3,.,TGTGCCAGCAGCTCTAGCTCGTCTGGGGCCAACGTCCTGACTTTC,CASSSSSSGANVLTF
TRBJ1-1,.,TRBV2,TRBD1,TGTGCCAGCAGAGCTGAACAGGGGCGAAACACTGAAGCTTTCTTT,CASRAEQGRNTEAFF
TRBJ2-3,.,TRBV12-5,.,TGTGCTAGTGGTTTGCTCCGGGACTCCCAGGTCCCAGATACGCAGTATTTT,CASGLLRDSQVPDTQYF
TRBJ2-3,.,TRBV3-1/TRBV3-2,.,TGTGCCAGCAGCCAAGGAGGTAGTCCCAGGGGCAAGTATTTT,CASSQGGSPRGKYF
TRBJ1-1,.,TRBV29-1,TRBD1,TGCAGCGCCTTACCCTCTACAGGGGCGGACACTGAAGCTTTCTTT,CSALPSTGADTEAFF
TRBJ2-5,.,TRBV10-2,.,TGCGCCAGCAGTGAACTGATCCAAGAGACCCAGTACTTC,CASSELIQETQYF
TRBJ2-5,.,TRBV6-1,TRBD1,TGTGCCATCCCAACCTCGGGACAGAACCAAGAGACCCAGTACTTC,CAIPTSGQNQETQYF
TRBJ1-6,.,TRBV7-9,TRBD1,TGTGCCAGCAGCCAAGATTCAGGGGGCTATTCACCCCTCCACTTT,CASSQDSGGYSPLHF